The entry that follows covers one T cell receptor (beta chain) sequence. Its target antigen remains unknown. Because the CDR3 is missing its conserved closing phenylalanine or tryptophan, this is likely a read error. This sample is part of a study of tumor and adjacent non-tumor tissue in lung cancer (dated by TCRdb to 2016 to 2019). Some background on the complete study: The cohort included more than 9 adenocarcinoma, a couple of squamous cell carcinoma and 1 small cell lung cancer patients. TCRbeta CDR3 sequencing was performed on more than 25 paired specimens, with one tumor sample and one normal lung sample collected per patient. Bulk TCRbeta repertoires were compared between lung tumor tissue and matched distant non-tumor lung tissue obtained from more than twelve lung cancer patients. In total, sequencing yielded 125,075,908 productive TCRbeta reads, which works out to an average of around 4.2 million reads per sample. Ages among the 15 or so patients ranged from roughly 31 to 80 years, there were 10 men and 5 women, and disease was at TNM stage I to III.

The full study reports these points: Neither the sequencing platform nor unique molecular identifiers are mentioned in the methods. Significantly higher TCR diversity (inverse Simpson) was observed in tumor tissue than in normal lung tissue (approximately 400 vs 170, P = 0.0075, Mann-Whitney U test). Because peripheral blood was not sequenced, the blood TCRbeta repertoires of the lung cancer patients in the study went unexamined. The top 100 clones accounted for a significantly larger cumulative portion of the repertoire in normal lung than in tumor tissue. TCR diversity was significantly higher in younger patients, and greater tumor TCR diversity was associated with shorter overall survival and shorter disease-free survival. The cohort had only 15 patients, and the authors noted that larger samples and more detailed clinical data are needed.

As encoded in the germline V gene, CDR1 is ENHRY while CDR2 is SYGVKD. The CDR3 adds up to 20 amino acids, both ends counted. Only CDR3 DNA remains: 60 bases, in frame from the first base. RNA was extracted from bulk unsorted tissue and checked for quality with a NanoDrop ND-1000 and an Agilent 2100. Newly diagnosed lung cancer patients without prior chemotherapy who had been admitted for thoracic surgery in China between August and November 2014 were enrolled as donors. Patients who had received previous radiotherapy or chemotherapy, or who had another concurrent cancer, were excluded from the study. Pieces of surgical tissue measuring about 1-2.1 cm3 were kept in RNAlater solution and stored at -80 degrees C until use. Library creation used multiplex PCR. TCRdb records Illumina HiSeq 2500 as the sequencer. TCRbeta libraries were constructed through three rounds of nested PCR with primers (Table S4) according to protocols modified from ARM-PCR. PCR products of 200-500 bp were gel-excised and purified with the QIAquick gel extraction kit before sequencing. From the authors' description of their analysis: Reads were cleaned with Trimmomatic, merged with FLASH into complete CDR3 sequences, and assigned to V(D)J germline segments with MiTCR. Clonal diversity was computed as the inverse Simpson's index with VDJtools. Productive reads were defined as in-frame sequences without a premature stop codon. The raw public reads went through TCRdb reprocessing: fastp at Q25, MiXCR clone calling, in-frame beta chains kept. CDR3 protein sequences are deduplicated, and each keeps its most common genes and DNA. The authors' filters were not applied to this entry. This sample lists over 60,000 distinct CDR3 sequences; around 73% were detected once. Roughly 30% of the sample lies in the top ten.

This receptor was obtained from a man aged 55-75 years with non-small cell lung cancer. Sequencing input: lung tumor tissue. Here the chain combines TRBV10-3 and TRBJ2-6, with 15 bases in between that match TRBD2. The CDR3 protein is CATSEHGTSGRNAGANVLTY. DNA sequence: TGTGCCACCAGTGAACATGGGACTAGCGGGAGGAACGCTGGGGCCAACGTCCTGACTTAC.